The 10 T cell receptor beta chains in this list originate from one sample, sequenced in a study of T-cell reconstitution after alpha-beta-depleted transplantation in children. Preparation of the TCRbeta library was carried out with unique molecular identifiers. TCRdb itself ran the PCR reads through MiXCR, one entry per CDR3 protein. Among around 370,000 distinct CDR3 sequences listed, about 9.3% were seen once. The material sequenced was PBMCs from the stem cell graft donor, taken from the stem cell graft. These receptors came from a human donor who donated a stem cell graft to a child with acute lymphoblastic leukemia.

This clonotype was counted a few times. This chain joins TRBV12-3 or TRBV12-4 and TRBJ2-1, with D perhaps matching TRBD2 (6 bases). The length of the CDR3 is 15 residues. Trimming shortened V by 2 bases and J by 4 bases, and 12 bases separated the two germline ends. The CDR3 loop reads CASSLTRDFYNEQFF. CDR3 nucleotide sequence: TGTGCCAGCAGTTTAACCCGGGACTTTTACAATGAGCAGTTCTTC.

This chain joins TRBV6-2 or TRBV6-3 and TRBJ2-1, with D unclear. This CDR3 has 16 amino acids. Germline CDR1 reads MNHEY; CDR2 reads SVGEGT. V was cut by 3 bases and J by 4 bases, with 16 bases left in between. The CDR3 DNA is TGTGCCAGCAGTTATCGACAACCGTCGCCTTACAATGAGCAGTTCTTC. Translated: CASSYRQPSPYNEQFF.

Only a few counts were recorded for this clonotype. V usage is TRBV18 and J usage is TRBJ2-6; the D gene is possibly TRBD1 (6 bases). The V and J ends lost 2 bases and 0 bases respectively, with 11 bases between them. The germline gives CDR1 KGHSH, CDR2 LQKENI. This CDR3 is built from 17 residues. CDR3: CASSPDLGGSGANVLTF. The CDR3 DNA is TGTGCCAGCTCACCAGATCTAGGGGGCTCTGGGGCCAACGTCCTGACTTTC.

This sequence joins TRBV21-1 and TRBJ2-7. TRBV21-1 is deemed a pseudogene. This CDR3 has 16 residues. In nucleotides, the CDR3 is TGTGCCAGCAGTAAACGGGTGATGCGGAACTCCTACGAGCAGTACTTC. Encoded protein: CASSKRVMRNSYEQYF.

The CDR3 spells CSVGQVAETQYF. CDR3 bases: TGCAGCGTCGGACAGGTGGCAGAGACCCAGTACTTC. The chain links TRBV29-1 to TRBJ2-5; 7 bases match TRBD1. V gave up 6 bases and J gave up 4 bases; unmatched junction bases: 5. This CDR3 has 12 residues. Germline V gene data show CDR1 as SQVTM and CDR2 as ANQGSEA.

This chain joins TRBV10-3 and TRBJ2-7; TRBD1 matches 8 bases. The V gene's germline CDR1 is ENHRY and CDR2 SYGVKD. V was pared by 7 bases and J by 0 bases, with 8 bases of the junction left unmatched. The CDR3 sequence is 15 residues long. CDR3 region: CAIKASGTGSYEQYF. CDR3 DNA sequence: TGTGCCATCAAAGCGTCCGGGACAGGCTCCTACGAGCAGTACTTC.

As concerns this clonotype: A read error is likely, as this CDR3 ends without the conserved phenylalanine or tryptophan. This chain connects TRBV20-1 to TRBJ2-7; D is perhaps TRBD2 (6 bases). The V gene lost 1 base and the J gene lost 0 bases, with 10 bases spanning the gap. Germline V gives CDR1 DFQATT, CDR2 SNEGSKA (reference sequence). This CDR3 is 14 amino acids long. The CDR3 is CSARGTTFSYEQYI. CDR3 sequence (DNA): TGCAGTGCTAGAGGGACTACCTTCTCCTACGAGCAGTACATC.

The chain couples TRBV2 to TRBJ2-1; 11 bases are a match to TRBD2. Germline V gene sequence: CDR1 SNHLY, CDR2 FYNNEI. The CDR3 is 16 residues long. V trimming: 0 bases; J trimming: 4 bases; junction bases outside the gene matches: 2. In DNA, the CDR3 is TGTGCCAGCAGTGAAGCGGGACTAGCGGCTTACAATGAGCAGTTCTTC. The encoded protein is CASSEAGLAAYNEQFF.

The chain uses TRBV27 and TRBJ2-5; TRBD1 aligns across 9 bases. Unmatched junction bases numbered 11, after V lost 0 bases and J lost 6 bases. Germline CDR1 is MNHEY and CDR2 is SMNVEV (reference sequence). This CDR3 comprises 17 residues. The CDR3 nucleotides read TGTGCCAGCAGTTTATCGAACGGACAGGGGAATGGAAAGACCCAGTACTTC. Its protein is CASSLSNGQGNGKTQYF.

There are a few counts of this clonotype. V gene TRBV5-8 combines with J gene TRBJ2-1; D tentatively reads TRBD1 or TRBD2 (7 bases each). CDR3 length equals 16 residues. V was trimmed by 8 bases and J by 4 bases, leaving 22 bases between them. Germline-derived CDR1 and CDR2 are SGHTS and YDEGEE. The CDR3 DNA sequence: TGTGCCAGTCCCCGGGGGGAGACAGGGCCTTACAATGAGCAGTTCTTC. Residues: CASPRGETGPYNEQFF.